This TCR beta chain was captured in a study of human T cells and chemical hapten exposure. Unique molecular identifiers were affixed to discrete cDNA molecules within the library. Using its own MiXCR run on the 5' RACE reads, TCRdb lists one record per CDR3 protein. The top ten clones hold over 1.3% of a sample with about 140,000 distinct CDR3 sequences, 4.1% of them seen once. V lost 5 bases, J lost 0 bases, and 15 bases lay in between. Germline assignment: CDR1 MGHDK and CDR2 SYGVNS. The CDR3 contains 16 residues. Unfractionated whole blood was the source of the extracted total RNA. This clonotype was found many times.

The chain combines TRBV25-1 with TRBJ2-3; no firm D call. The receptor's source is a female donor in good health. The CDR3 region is CASSPSGYLSTDTQYF. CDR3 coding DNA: TGTGCCAGCAGTCCCTCAGGTTACCTTAGCACAGATACGCAGTATTTT.